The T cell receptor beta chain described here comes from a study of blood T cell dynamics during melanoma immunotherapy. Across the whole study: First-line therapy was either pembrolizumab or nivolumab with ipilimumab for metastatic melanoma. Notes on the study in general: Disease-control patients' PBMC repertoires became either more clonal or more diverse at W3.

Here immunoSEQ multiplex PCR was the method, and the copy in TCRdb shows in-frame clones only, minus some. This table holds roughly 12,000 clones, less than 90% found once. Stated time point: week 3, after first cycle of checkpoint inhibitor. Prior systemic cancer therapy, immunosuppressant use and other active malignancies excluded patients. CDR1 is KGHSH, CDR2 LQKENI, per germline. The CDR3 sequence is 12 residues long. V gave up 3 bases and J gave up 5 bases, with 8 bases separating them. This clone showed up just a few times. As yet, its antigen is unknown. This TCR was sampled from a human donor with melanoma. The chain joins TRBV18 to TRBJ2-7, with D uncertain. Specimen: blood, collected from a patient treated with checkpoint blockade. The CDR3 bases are TGTGCCAGCTCACCCCAACGGGACGAGCAGTACTTC. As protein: CASSPQRDEQYF. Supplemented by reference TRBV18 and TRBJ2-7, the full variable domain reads NAGVMQNPRHLVRRRGQEARLRCSPMKGHSHVYWYRQLPEEGLKFMVYLQKENIIDESGMPKERFSAEFPKEGPSILRIQQVVRGDSAAYFCASSPQRDEQYFGPGTRLTVT.